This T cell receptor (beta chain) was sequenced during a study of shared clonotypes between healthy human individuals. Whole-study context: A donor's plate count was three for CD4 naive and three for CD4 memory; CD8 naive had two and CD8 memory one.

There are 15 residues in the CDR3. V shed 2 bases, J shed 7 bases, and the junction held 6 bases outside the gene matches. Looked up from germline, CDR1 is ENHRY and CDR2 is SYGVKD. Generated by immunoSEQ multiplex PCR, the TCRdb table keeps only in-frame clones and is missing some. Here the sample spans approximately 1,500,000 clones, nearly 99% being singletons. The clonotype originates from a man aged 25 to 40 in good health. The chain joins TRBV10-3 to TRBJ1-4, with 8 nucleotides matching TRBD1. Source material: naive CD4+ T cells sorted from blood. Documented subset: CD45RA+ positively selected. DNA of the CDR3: TGTGCCATCAGTGAGACCGGACAGGGTTCTGAAAAACTGTTTTTT. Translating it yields CAISETGQGSEKLFF.